This is a list of T cell receptor beta chains from one sample in a study of early stage breast cancer tumors. Only in-frame clones appear in the TCRdb table, and some are missing; sequencing was by immunoSEQ multiplex PCR. The repertoire has around 78,000 clones, 65% to 85% of them found once; the top ten carry 3% to 4.5%. Sequenced: blood. The receptors here all came from a person in their sixties or seventies with breast cancer. Each CDR3 is given with its conserved first and last residue. D genes are given only for firm matches. Not every row has a clone size; where given, it reads once, few, many or a size class.

TRBD1 TRBJ2-2 TRBV10-1 few CASSEQGEPTGELFF TGCGCCAGCAGTGAACAGGGGGAACCTACCGGGGAGCTGTTTTTT
TRBD2 TRBJ2-5 TRBV9 . CASSVMSGSSETQYF TGTGCCAGCAGCGTAATGAGCGGGAGTTCGGAGACCCAGTACTTC
TRBD1 TRBJ1-1 TRBV7-6 . CASSLALDRVNTEAFF TGTGCCAGCAGCTTAGCACTGGACAGGGTGAACACTGAAGCTTTCTTT
. TRBJ2-7 TRBV7-2 . CASSLAGQAYEQYF TGTGCCAGCAGCTTAGCGGGGCAAGCCTACGAGCAGTACTTC
TRBD1 TRBJ2-2 TRBV5-1 . CASSIGQGADTGELFF TGCGCCAGCAGCATCGGACAGGGGGCGGACACCGGGGAGCTGTTTTTT
. TRBJ1-3 TRBV14 . CASSQAFWGNTIYF TGTGCCAGCAGCCAGGCTTTTTGGGGAAACACCATATATTTT
. TRBJ1-4 TRBV27 . CASSSHPGPTNEKLFF TGTGCCAGCAGTTCACACCCCGGACCAACTAATGAAAAACTGTTTTTT
. TRBJ2-5 TRBV6-5 . CASTSSQETQYF TGTGCCAGCACGTCTAGCCAAGAGACCCAGTACTTC
. TRBJ2-3 TRBV5-5 . CASSSLLDPTDTQYF TGTGCCAGCAGCTCCCTTTTAGACCCCACAGATACGCAGTATTTT
. TRBJ2-7 TRBV18 . CASSPQGAYEQYF TGTGCCAGCTCACCACAGGGGGCCTACGAGCAGTACTTC
. TRBJ2-1 TRBV7-9 . CASSPGHSKFF TGTGCCAGCAGCCCAGGCCATAGTAAGTTCTTC
. TRBJ1-1 TRBV30 . CAWSVSLTEAFF TGTGCCTGGAGTGTATCATTAACTGAAGCTTTCTTT
. TRBJ1-3 TRBV7-2 few CASSLEGVGNTIYF TGTGCCAGCAGCTTAGAAGGGGTCGGAAACACCATATATTTT
. TRBJ2-5 TRBV6-1 . CASSAGLALTQYF TGTGCCAGCAGTGCGGGGCTAGCATTAACCCAGTACTTC
. TRBJ1-1 TRBV7-9 . CASRGPVGKTEAFF TGTGCCAGCAGGGGACCCGTTGGTAAGACTGAAGCTTTCTTT
. TRBJ2-7 TRBV18 . CASSPRAGAYYEQYF TGTGCCAGCTCACCCCGGGCAGGGGCCTACTACGAGCAGTACTTC
. TRBJ1-1 TRBV5-4 . CASSREPHTEAFF TGTGCCAGCAGCAGGGAACCGCACACTGAAGCTTTCTTT
. TRBJ1-2 TRBV28 . CASSLGQTRYGYTF TGTGCCAGCAGTTTAGGGCAAACCCGCTATGGCTACACCTTC
TRBD1 TRBJ2-2 TRBV5-4 . CASSGTGTGGTGELFF TGTGCCAGCAGCGGAACCGGGACAGGGGGCACCGGGGAGCTGTTTTTT
TRBD1 TRBJ2-7 TRBV19 . CASSTQGASSYEQYF TGTGCCAGTAGTACTCAGGGGGCCTCGTCCTACGAGCAGTACTTC
. TRBJ2-7 TRBV9 . CASSGEDSLTNEQYF TGTGCCAGCAGCGGAGAAGACTCCCTGACGAACGAGCAGTACTTC
. TRBJ2-1 TRBV6-5 few CASKAGTHEQFF TGTGCCAGCAAGGCGGGTACCCATGAGCAGTTCTTC
. TRBJ2-5 TRBV7-2 . CASSPGDPKTQETQYF TGTGCCAGCAGCCCCGGGGACCCAAAGACCCAAGAGACCCAGTACTTC
. TRBJ2-3 TRBV28 . CASRSSGNPDTQYF TGTGCCAGCAGATCATCAGGGAACCCAGATACGCAGTATTTT
. TRBJ2-5 TRBV13 . CASSPLGETQYF TGTGCCAGCAGCCCCCTAGGGGAGACCCAGTACTTC
. TRBJ2-3 TRBV10-3 . CAIRRGGTQYF TGTGCCATCAGAAGAGGAGGGACGCAGTATTTT
. TRBJ2-3 TRBV5-6 . CASSSWVASTDTQYF TGTGCCAGCAGCAGCTGGGTGGCTAGCACAGATACGCAGTATTTT
. TRBJ2-5 TRBV5-6 . CASSFSGAEETQYF TGTGCCAGCAGCTTCTCTGGGGCAGAAGAGACCCAGTACTTC
TRBD2 TRBJ2-1 TRBV6-4 once CASSDTSEREQFF TGTGCCAGCAGTGACACTAGCGAGAGGGAGCAGTTCTTC
. TRBJ1-5 TRBV7-2 . CASSLAPGDLVPQHF TGTGCCAGCAGCTTAGCGCCAGGGGACCTAGTTCCCCAGCATTTT
. TRBJ2-6 TRBV9 . CASSPRTDYSGANVLTF TGTGCCAGCAGCCCCCGGACAGATTACTCTGGGGCCAACGTCCTGACTTTC
. TRBJ1-1 TRBV11-2 . CASSFRAETEAFF TGTGCCAGCAGTTTCAGGGCGGAGACTGAAGCTTTCTTT
. TRBJ1-1 TRBV4-1 . CASSRSGGAGTEAFF TGCGCCAGCAGCCGCTCGGGGGGGGCGGGCACTGAAGCTTTCTTT
TRBD1 TRBJ1-6 TRBV27 . CASSSMGQGNSPLHF TGTGCCAGCAGCTCGATGGGACAGGGGAATTCACCCCTCCACTTT
. TRBJ1-2 TRBV6-6 . CASSPRTGRGSYTF TGTGCCAGCAGCCCGCGGACGGGTCGGGGGAGCTACACCTTC
. TRBJ2-7 TRBV2 few CASSGVSGQRGSYEQYF TGTGCCAGCAGTGGGGTGTCTGGACAGAGGGGGTCCTACGAGCAGTACTTC
TRBD2 TRBJ2-4 TRBV7-3 . CASSLTPSGRGDRNIQYF TGTGCCAGCAGCTTAACGCCTAGCGGGAGGGGCGACCGGAACATTCAGTACTTC
TRBD1 TRBJ1-2 TRBV10-1 . CASRGTGDKLYGYTF TGCGCCAGCAGAGGGACAGGGGACAAACTTTATGGCTACACCTTC
TRBD2 TRBJ2-7 TRBV7-3 . CASSLTVAGEQYF TGTGCCAGCAGCTTAACGGTAGCGGGCGAGCAGTACTTC
. TRBJ1-3 TRBV6-5 few CASSSQDLFSGNTIYF TGTGCCAGCAGTTCCCAGGACCTCTTCTCTGGAAACACCATATATTTT
. TRBJ2-5 TRBV6-5 . CASRLAVGGPETQYF TGTGCCAGCAGACTAGCAGTCGGGGGTCCGGAGACCCAGTACTTC
TRBD1 TRBJ1-6 TRBV6-6 . CASSWGQENSPLHF TGTGCCAGCAGCTGGGGACAGGAAAATTCACCCCTCCACTTT
. TRBJ1-4 TRBV5-5 . CASSSEDEKLFF TGTGCCAGCAGCTCCGAGGATGAAAAACTGTTTTTT
TRBD2 TRBJ2-1 TRBV7-2 . CASRSVGRGGAYNEQFF TGTGCCAGCAGATCGGTGGGAAGGGGAGGGGCCTACAATGAGCAGTTCTTC
TRBD2 TRBJ2-7 TRBV11-2 . CASSLGASGSYEQYF TGTGCCAGCAGCTTAGGGGCTAGCGGGAGCTACGAGCAGTACTTC
. TRBJ1-5 TRBV5-8 . CASSRRDGRGSNQPQHF TGTGCCAGCAGCAGACGGGACGGCCGTGGGAGCAATCAGCCCCAGCATTTT
. TRBJ2-5 TRBV25-1 . CASSEYRGAEETQYF TGTGCCAGCAGTGAATATCGGGGGGCGGAAGAGACCCAGTACTTC
. TRBJ1-2 TRBV9 few CASSVGPPPVGDGYTF TGTGCCAGCAGCGTAGGCCCGCCGCCGGTGGGTGATGGCTACACCTTC